Sequencing of this TCR beta chain was carried out in a study of human T cells and chemical hapten exposure (dated by TCRdb to about 2021). General notes on the study: For sensitization, 2% DPC in acetone was applied to a roughly 2 cm by roughly 2 cm area of upper inner arm skin. Throughout the study period of 20 to 30 weeks, patients also received therapeutic DPC doses to the scalp every week. Libraries were pooled for sequencing, and variation in per-sample TCR yields was attributed mainly to small differences in library volumes within the pool. Patch testing was done on the upper back using Finn chambers containing 0.01% DPC, and results were scored after 6 days according to International Contact Dermatitis Research Group standards. For TCR sequencing, blood came from 25 to 30 alopecia patients at anywhere from one to four time points (pre-sensitization, 2, 6 and 24 weeks). The patient cohort, mostly female, included alopecia areata with under or over 50% scalp involvement, alopecia totalis and alopecia universalis. Peripheral blood TCR repertoire changes were tracked in vivo in alopecia patients during primary and secondary sensitization to the hapten diphenylcyclopropenone (DPC). Blood samples were taken from patients before sensitization (week 0) and at 2, 6 and about 24 weeks after DPC sensitization.

This clonotype was recorded at least ten times. Its antigen is not yet known. Base qualities are not recorded, but no much larger clone differs from it by a single base. The investigation overall reported the following: Repeated subsampling changed both the strength of the expansion versus patch-test correlation and the threshold at which the correlation became significant. The number of TCRs above 1 in 1000 frequency did not change with DPC sensitization; there was no evidence of global repertoire structure alterations. All patients had alopecia, a presumed autoimmune disease, so their immune response might differ from that of healthy individuals. Compared with pre-sensitization or healthy control sets, expanded TCRs formed significantly more large CDR3 similarity clusters, which is consistent with antigen-driven responses. The number of PT1 expanded TCRs positively correlated with patch test score, significant at thresholds 8, 16 and 32 but not 4.

CDR1 and CDR2, per the germline V gene, are SGHVS and FQNEAQ. The V end loses 1 base and the J end loses 5 bases, and a stretch of 8 bases separates them. Including the terminal cysteine and phenylalanine, the CDR3 comprises 13 residues. The sequence is cut down to CDR3 DNA, 39 bases in frame from base 1. Libraries were prepared through RACE. Instrument used: NextSeq 500. During library preparation, unique molecular identifiers were attached to individual cDNA molecules so that TCRs could be counted in a quantitative, reproducible way. Each blood RNA sample was used to sequence both TCR alpha and TCR beta chains. From the authors' description of their analysis: Samples had a median of about 90,000 TCRs, with a range from about 23,224 to 750,000. V, J and CDR3 annotation of the TCR reads was performed with the Decombinator software suite. For PS versus PT1 abundance plots, all samples were subsampled to the same number of TCRs (28,000). TCRs were defined as expanded if absent before sensitization and observed at least eight times at the 2-week time point. TCRdb applied fastp at Q25 and MiXCR to the public reads, then kept only in-frame beta chains. Every entry covers one CDR3 protein and lists the most common genes and DNA from its rows. The V and J calls and clone size are TCRdb's, not the authors'. The sample table lists around 99,000 distinct CDR3 sequences, roughly a tenth of them with a count of one. Together, the top ten hold 3% to 3.5% of the sample.

This specimen's time point label, per the study, means: patch test 2, 6 weeks after DPC sensitization. Explained via the paper, the treatment or condition label denotes: therapeutic diphenylcyclopropenone sensitization with weekly scalp DPC. At every patch-test visit, the blood draw took place before the patch test was put on. Eligible patients were aged 18 to 70, diagnosed with alopecia, deemed suitable for DPC therapy, and excluded if pregnant. Total RNA was extracted from unfractionated whole blood collected in Tempus Blood RNA tubes. The origin of this receptor is a woman in her forties with alopecia areata. Some clones in this sample may be carry-over from other donors' samples. The sequences come from whole blood, collected in connection with sensitization to the hapten diphenylcyclopropenone (DPC). The chain is assembled from TRBV7-8 and TRBJ1-2, with TRBD1 tentatively as D gene (5 bases match). CDR3 sequence: CASSLGGMYGYTF. In nucleotides, the sequence is TGTGCCAGCAGCTTAGGGGGGATGTATGGCTACACCTTC.